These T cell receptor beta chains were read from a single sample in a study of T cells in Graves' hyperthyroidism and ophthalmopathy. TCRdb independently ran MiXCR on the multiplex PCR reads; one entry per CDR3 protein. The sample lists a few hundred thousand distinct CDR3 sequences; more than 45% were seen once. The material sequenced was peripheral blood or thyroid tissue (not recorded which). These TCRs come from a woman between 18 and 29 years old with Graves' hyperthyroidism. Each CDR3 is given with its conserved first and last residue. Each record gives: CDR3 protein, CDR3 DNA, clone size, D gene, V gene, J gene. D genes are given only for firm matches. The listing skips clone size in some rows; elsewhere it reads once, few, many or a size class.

cdr3_aa: CASSFTEGNEQFF; cdr3_nt: TGTGCCAGCAGCTTTACAGAGGGGAATGAGCAGTTCTTC; clone_size: few; d_call: -; v_call: TRBV7-9; j_call: TRBJ2-1
cdr3_aa: CASSVEGEGTEAFF; cdr3_nt: TGTGCCAGCAGCGTAGAAGGCGAGGGCACTGAAGCTTTCTTT; clone_size: many; d_call: -; v_call: TRBV9; j_call: TRBJ1-1
cdr3_aa: CSYLGGNQPQHF; cdr3_nt: TGCAGCTATCTTGGGGGCAATCAGCCCCAGCATTTT; clone_size: -; d_call: -; v_call: TRBV29-1; j_call: TRBJ1-5
cdr3_aa: CASSYSFGFRTPGNQPQHF; cdr3_nt: TGTGCCAGCAGTTACTCTTTCGGTTTTAGGACACCCGGGAATCAGCCCCAGCATTTT; clone_size: few; d_call: -; v_call: TRBV6-2/TRBV6-3; j_call: TRBJ1-5
cdr3_aa: CASSFLQGQGRGQPQHF; cdr3_nt: TGTGCCAGCAGTTTTCTCCAGGGACAGGGTCGGGGTCAGCCCCAGCATTTT; clone_size: many; d_call: TRBD1; v_call: TRBV6-2/TRBV6-3; j_call: TRBJ1-5
cdr3_aa: CSVTTSGRAGKSYEQYF; cdr3_nt: TGCAGCGTTACGACTAGCGGGAGGGCCGGAAAGTCCTACGAGCAGTACTTC; clone_size: -; d_call: TRBD2; v_call: TRBV29-1; j_call: TRBJ2-7
cdr3_aa: CASSFSSGSETQYF; cdr3_nt: TGTGCCAGCAGTTTTTCTAGCGGGAGTGAGACCCAGTACTTC; clone_size: many; d_call: TRBD2; v_call: TRBV12-3/TRBV12-4; j_call: TRBJ2-5
cdr3_aa: CASSPPERELFETQYF; cdr3_nt: TGTGCCAGCAGCCCCCCCGAGCGGGAGCTTTTTGAGACCCAGTACTTC; clone_size: many; d_call: TRBD2; v_call: TRBV7-9; j_call: TRBJ2-5
cdr3_aa: CSVGAQNYGYTF; cdr3_nt: TGCAGTGTGGGGGCGCAAAACTATGGCTACACCTTC; clone_size: -; d_call: -; v_call: TRBV20-1; j_call: TRBJ1-2
cdr3_aa: CASSSWTGPNGYTF; cdr3_nt: TGTGCCAGCAGCTCCTGGACAGGGCCGAATGGCTACACCTTC; clone_size: -; d_call: TRBD1; v_call: TRBV7-9; j_call: TRBJ1-2
cdr3_aa: CASSLGTGGASNQPQHF; cdr3_nt: TGTGCCAGCAGCCTCGGGACAGGGGGCGCGAGCAATCAGCCCCAGCATTTT; clone_size: many; d_call: TRBD1; v_call: TRBV5-6; j_call: TRBJ1-5
cdr3_aa: CASSTLGNTIYF; cdr3_nt: TGTGCCAGCAGCACACTTGGAAACACCATATATTTT; clone_size: many; d_call: -; v_call: TRBV7-2; j_call: TRBJ1-3
cdr3_aa: CASSMTSGRSGANVLTF; cdr3_nt: TGTGCCAGTAGTATGACTAGCGGTCGCTCTGGGGCCAACGTCCTGACTTTC; clone_size: many; d_call: TRBD2; v_call: TRBV19; j_call: TRBJ2-6
cdr3_aa: CASSLGTGGQPQYF; cdr3_nt: TGTGCCAGCAGCTTGGGGACAGGGGGGCAGCCCCAGTACTTC; clone_size: -; d_call: TRBD1; v_call: TRBV5-4; j_call: TRBJ2-5
cdr3_aa: CASGFPRGPLNSPLHF; cdr3_nt: TGTGCCAGCGGATTTCCTCGAGGGCCATTAAATTCACCCCTCCACTTT; clone_size: few; d_call: -; v_call: TRBV27; j_call: TRBJ1-6
cdr3_aa: CSVRRTGSYGFTF; cdr3_nt: TGCAGCGTGCGGAGAACAGGGTCTTATGGCTTCACCTTC; clone_size: -; d_call: -; v_call: TRBV29-1; j_call: TRBJ1-2
cdr3_aa: CASSQVVGKTREKLFF; cdr3_nt: TGCGCCAGCAGCCAAGTTGTGGGGAAGACGCGGGAAAAACTGTTTTTT; clone_size: -; d_call: -; v_call: TRBV4-1; j_call: TRBJ1-4
cdr3_aa: CASSEQLTSLSYEQYF; cdr3_nt: TGTGCCAGCAGTGAACAGCTAACTAGTTTGTCCTACGAGCAGTACTTC; clone_size: many; d_call: -; v_call: TRBV2; j_call: TRBJ2-7
cdr3_aa: CASSDIGRAQGTQYF; cdr3_nt: TGTGCCAGCAGCGACATTGGCAGGGCCCAAGGAACCCAGTACTTC; clone_size: -; d_call: -; v_call: TRBV5-6; j_call: TRBJ2-5
cdr3_aa: CATSDQKLRDGYTF; cdr3_nt: TGTGCCACCAGTGATCAGAAACTTCGGGATGGCTACACCTTC; clone_size: many; d_call: -; v_call: TRBV24-1; j_call: TRBJ1-2
cdr3_aa: CASSPVQNSNQPQHF; cdr3_nt: TGCGCCAGCTCACCAGTTCAAAATAGCAATCAGCCCCAGCATTTT; clone_size: once; d_call: -; v_call: TRBV10-2; j_call: TRBJ1-5
cdr3_aa: CASSVLAGGEQYF; cdr3_nt: TGTGCCAGCAGTGTACTAGCGGGAGGCGAGCAGTACTTC; clone_size: many; d_call: TRBD2; v_call: TRBV2; j_call: TRBJ2-7
cdr3_aa: CASSPNIGQYF; cdr3_nt: TGTGCCAGCAGCCCAAATATCGGGCAGTATTTT; clone_size: few; d_call: -; v_call: TRBV7-9; j_call: TRBJ2-3
cdr3_aa: CASSESTDYGYTF; cdr3_nt: TGCGCCAGCAGTGAGTCAACGGACTATGGCTACACCTTC; clone_size: many; d_call: -; v_call: TRBV10-1; j_call: TRBJ1-2
cdr3_aa: CASSLEDANYGYTIYF; cdr3_nt: TGTGCCAGCAGCTTGGAAGACGCGAACTATGGCTACACCATATATTTT; clone_size: -; d_call: -; v_call: TRBV5-4; j_call: TRBJ1-3
cdr3_aa: CASSFGRGRPGELFF; cdr3_nt: TGTGCCAGCAGCTTTGGGCGCGGGAGGCCCGGGGAGCTGTTTTTT; clone_size: few; d_call: TRBD2; v_call: TRBV7-3; j_call: TRBJ2-2
cdr3_aa: CASSPAEETQYF; cdr3_nt: TGTGCTAGCAGCCCGGCAGAAGAGACCCAGTACTTC; clone_size: -; d_call: -; v_call: TRBV7-9; j_call: TRBJ2-5
cdr3_aa: CSYRGRQTQYF; cdr3_nt: TGCAGCTACAGGGGCCGACAGACCCAGTACTTC; clone_size: -; d_call: TRBD1; v_call: TRBV29-1; j_call: TRBJ2-5
cdr3_aa: CASSLGFGDQETQYF; cdr3_nt: TGTGCCAGCAGCTTAGGGTTCGGGGACCAAGAGACCCAGTACTTC; clone_size: many; d_call: -; v_call: TRBV7-6; j_call: TRBJ2-5
cdr3_aa: CSVSGGGSGYEQYF; cdr3_nt: TGCAGCGTTAGTGGTGGCGGGAGTGGTTACGAGCAGTACTTC; clone_size: -; d_call: TRBD2; v_call: TRBV29-1; j_call: TRBJ2-7
cdr3_aa: CSVEEDPDDEQYF; cdr3_nt: TGCAGCGTTGAAGAGGACCCCGACGACGAGCAGTACTTC; clone_size: many; d_call: -; v_call: TRBV29-1; j_call: TRBJ2-7
cdr3_aa: CSALRGSARETQYF; cdr3_nt: TGCAGTGCCCTCCGGGGTAGTGCGAGGGAGACCCAGTACTTC; clone_size: -; d_call: -; v_call: TRBV20-1; j_call: TRBJ2-5
cdr3_aa: CASSFYPRDTQPQHF; cdr3_nt: TGTGCCAGCAGTTTTTATCCCCGAGACACTCAGCCCCAGCATTTT; clone_size: many; d_call: -; v_call: TRBV12-3/TRBV12-4; j_call: TRBJ1-5
cdr3_aa: CSVEMRSYEQYF; cdr3_nt: TGCAGCGTTGAGATGAGGTCTTACGAGCAGTACTTC; clone_size: many; d_call: -; v_call: TRBV29-1; j_call: TRBJ2-7
cdr3_aa: CASSYSRSGELFF; cdr3_nt: TGTGCCAGCAGTTACTCGCGATCCGGGGAGCTGTTTTTT; clone_size: few; d_call: -; v_call: TRBV6-1; j_call: TRBJ2-2
cdr3_aa: CASSYSWQAQETQYF; cdr3_nt: TGTGCCAGCAGTTACTCTTGGCAGGCCCAAGAGACCCAGTACTTC; clone_size: many; d_call: -; v_call: TRBV6-5; j_call: TRBJ2-5
cdr3_aa: CASSSWGNSGNTIYF; cdr3_nt: TGTGCCAGCAGCTCCTGGGGGAACTCTGGAAACACCATATATTTT; clone_size: few; d_call: -; v_call: TRBV11-3; j_call: TRBJ1-3
cdr3_aa: CAISGAGTAFTEAFF; cdr3_nt: TGTGCCATCAGTGGTGCCGGGACAGCGTTCACTGAAGCTTTCTTT; clone_size: -; d_call: TRBD1; v_call: TRBV10-3; j_call: TRBJ1-1
cdr3_aa: CSERGLDQPQHF; cdr3_nt: TGCAGTGAACGGGGGTTGGACCAGCCCCAGCATTTT; clone_size: -; d_call: -; v_call: TRBV20-1; j_call: TRBJ1-5
cdr3_aa: CASSLVMGRNTDTQYF; cdr3_nt: TGTGCCAGCAGCTTAGTTATGGGGAGGAACACAGATACGCAGTATTTT; clone_size: -; d_call: -; v_call: TRBV7-2; j_call: TRBJ2-3
cdr3_aa: CASSQDPYQPQHF; cdr3_nt: TGTGCCAGCAGCCAAGATCCGTATCAGCCCCAGCATTTT; clone_size: many; d_call: -; v_call: TRBV14; j_call: TRBJ1-5
cdr3_aa: CASSPTPRDRLETQYF; cdr3_nt: TGTGCCAGCAGCCCCACCCCGAGGGACAGGTTGGAGACCCAGTACTTC; clone_size: -; d_call: TRBD1; v_call: TRBV7-3; j_call: TRBJ2-5
cdr3_aa: CASRDVGEDYGYTF; cdr3_nt: TGTGCCAGCAGGGACGTGGGAGAAGACTATGGCTACACCTTC; clone_size: many; d_call: -; v_call: TRBV6-1; j_call: TRBJ1-2
cdr3_aa: CASSLVVDSYEQYF; cdr3_nt: TGTGCCAGCAGCTTAGTTGTGGACTCCTACGAGCAGTACTTC; clone_size: -; d_call: -; v_call: TRBV7-2; j_call: TRBJ2-7
cdr3_aa: CASSYHRDREYGYTF; cdr3_nt: TGCGCCAGCAGCTACCACCGGGACAGGGAATATGGCTACACCTTC; clone_size: -; d_call: TRBD1; v_call: TRBV5-1; j_call: TRBJ1-2
cdr3_aa: CASSVGASRETQYF; cdr3_nt: TGTGCCAGCAGCGTAGGGGCTAGCCGGGAGACCCAGTACTTC; clone_size: -; d_call: -; v_call: TRBV7-2; j_call: TRBJ2-5
cdr3_aa: CSVPSTTDGYTF; cdr3_nt: TGCAGCGTTCCAAGCACCACCGATGGCTACACCTTC; clone_size: many; d_call: -; v_call: TRBV29-1; j_call: TRBJ1-2